One and the same sample provided the 25 T cell receptor beta chains below, sequenced in a study of blood T cells in healthy people across ages. With a J-beta primer mix and a sample-barcoded 5' primer, a second PCR ran roughly 6 to 12 cycles. TCRdb re-called the 5' RACE reads with MiXCR, one entry per CDR3 protein. This table has just under 900,000 distinct CDR3 sequences, about 28% appearing once. Sequenced input: blood. These receptors came from an elderly woman in good health.

V usage is TRBV9 and J usage is TRBJ2-3; 7 bases align to TRBD2. The CDR3 has 15 amino acids. Germline trimming cut 0 bases from V and 3 bases from J; bases unmatched to any gene: 4. The V gene's germline CDR1 is SGDLS and CDR2 YYNGEE. CDR3 region: CASSVVGLKTDTQYF. The CDR3 nucleotides read TGTGCCAGCAGCGTAGTGGGACTAAAAACAGATACGCAGTATTTT. Combining the CDR3 with reference TRBV9 and TRBJ2-3 gives the whole variable domain DSGVTQTPKHLITATGQRVTLRCSPRSGDLSVYWYQQSLDQGLQFLIQYYNGEERAKGNILERFSAQQFPDLHSELNLSSLELGDSALYFCASSVVGLKTDTQYFGPGTRLTVL.

The table lists this clonotype with a few counts. This sequence joins TRBV5-6 and TRBJ2-4, with D tentatively TRBD1 (5 bases). This CDR3 is 13 amino acids long. CDR1 is SGHDT, CDR2 YYEEEE, per germline. Trimming cost V 4 bases and J 9 bases, with 14 bases left between them. The CDR3 DNA reads as TGTGCCAGCAGCCCGACAGAAAACGGCATTCAGTACTTC. This sequence encodes CASSPTENGIQYF.

The J gene is TRBJ1-1, the V gene TRBV12-3 or TRBV12-4; D not resolved. V gave up 2 bases and J gave up 2 bases, with 15 bases separating them. This CDR3 is 16 amino acids long. The CDR3 coding sequence is TGTGCCAGCAGTTTAACCCCGGGCGGCCGTAACACTGAAGCTTTCTTT. Protein sequence: CASSLTPGGRNTEAFF.

This rearrangement joins TRBV9 to TRBJ1-3, with D unresolved. Looked up from germline, CDR1 is SGDLS and CDR2 is YYNGEE. V lost 3 bases, J lost 0 bases, and 7 bases lay in between. The CDR3 is 14 amino acids. This chain's CDR3 is CASSDSISGNTIYF. CDR3 bases: TGTGCCAGCAGCGACAGTATCTCTGGAAACACCATATATTTT. Full variable domain (remainder filled in from reference TRBV9 and TRBJ1-3): DSGVTQTPKHLITATGQRVTLRCSPRSGDLSVYWYQQSLDQGLQFLIQYYNGEERAKGNILERFSAQQFPDLHSELNLSSLELGDSALYFCASSDSISGNTIYFGEGSWLTVV.

This chain connects TRBV9 to TRBJ2-1, with TRBD2 identical over 10 bases. This CDR3 is 17 amino acids long. Per germline, CDR1 SGDLS and CDR2 YYNGEE. Losses at the gene ends were 7 bases for V and 6 bases for J; bases not matched to a gene: 16. The CDR3 nucleotides read TGTGCCAGCTCACCACAGAGCGGGGGGGCGTCATTCAATGAGCAGTTCTTC. It specifies CASSPQSGGASFNEQFF. Complete variable domain (other parts from reference TRBV9 and TRBJ2-1): DSGVTQTPKHLITATGQRVTLRCSPRSGDLSVYWYQQSLDQGLQFLIQYYNGEERAKGNILERFSAQQFPDLHSELNLSSLELGDSALYFCASSPQSGGASFNEQFFGPGTRLTVL.

This chain joins TRBV6-6 and TRBJ1-2; D is possibly TRBD1 (6 bases). V shed 6 bases and J shed 5 bases, with 22 bases lying between them. The CDR3 is made up of 16 amino acids. Germline CDR1 MNHNY, CDR2 SVGAGI (reference sequence). The CDR3 sequence is CASSHKNRVWEYGYTF. The CDR3 DNA is TGTGCCAGCAGCCATAAAAACAGGGTTTGGGAATATGGCTACACCTTC.

This clonotype was seen many times. The chain is built from TRBV4-3 and TRBJ1-1; perhaps TRBD1 as D (5 bases). The CDR3 spans 13 residues. Deletions cut 3 bases from V and 6 bases from J, with 11 bases between. Germline CDR1 and CDR2: LGHNA and YSLEER. Here the CDR3 reads CASSHLGASEAFF. CDR3 coding DNA: TGCGCCAGCAGCCACCTAGGGGCCTCTGAAGCTTTCTTT.

This clonotype has a count of ten or more. The chain recombines TRBV5-1 with TRBJ2-5; TRBD1 agrees at 7 bases. Germline V gene data show CDR1 as SGHRS and CDR2 as YFSETQ. V lost 2 bases and J lost 2; bases outside the gene matches: 3. This CDR3 has 14 amino acids. CDR3 sequence reads: CASSLQGWQETQYF. CDR3 in DNA: TGCGCCAGCAGCTTACAGGGGTGGCAAGAGACCCAGTACTTC.

In its sample, this clonotype was seen a few times. The chain recombines TRBV11-2 with TRBJ2-2; possibly TRBD1 or TRBD2 for D (6 bases each). The V gene's germline CDR1 is SGHAT and CDR2 FQNNGV. CDR3 length: 16 residues. The V end was cut by 5 bases, the J end by 2 bases, with 15 bases between. CDR3 region: CASSTQTGTNTGELFF. For the CDR3, the DNA is TGTGCCAGCAGCACTCAAACAGGGACTAACACCGGGGAGCTGTTTTTT.

This chain joins TRBV12-5 and TRBJ2-1; tentative D call: TRBD2 (5 bases). The CDR3 spans 12 residues. Germline CDR1 and CDR2: LGHNT and FRNRAP. The V and J ends lost 0 bases and 9 bases respectively, with 6 bases between them. CDR3 residues: CASGLVLGEQFF. The CDR3 DNA follows: TGTGCTAGTGGTTTGGTACTAGGTGAGCAGTTCTTC. The whole variable domain, remainder taken from reference TRBV12-5 and TRBJ2-1, is DARVTQTPRHKVTEMGQEVTMRCQPILGHNTVFWYRQTMMQGLELLAYFRNRAPLDDSGMPKDRFSAEMPDATLATLKIQPSEPRDSAVYFCASGLVLGEQFFGPGTRLTVL.

At least ten counts were recorded for this clonotype. This chain uses TRBV20-1 with TRBJ2-7, with 12 bases aligning to TRBD2. V was pared by 7 bases and J by 3 bases, with 4 bases of the junction left unmatched. This CDR3 is 13 amino acids long. Germline values: CDR1 DFQATT, CDR2 SNEGSKA (reference sequence). In DNA form, the CDR3 reads TGCAGTGTCCCGACTAGCGGGGGCTACGAGCAGTACTTC. It translates to CSVPTSGGYEQYF.

A word on this clonotype: A read error may account for a junction end that differs from germline. The chain has TRBV3-1 and TRBJ1-1; D is ambiguous. This CDR3 has 17 amino acids. Germline-derived CDR1 and CDR2 are LGHDT and YNNKEL (reference sequence). The CDR3 reads CTSSQAGARSPGTEAFF. The CDR3 bases are TGTACCAGCAGCCAAGCTGGCGCCCGTAGCCCGGGCACTGAAGCTTTCTTT.

Ten or more counts support this clonotype. The genes are TRBV5-4 and TRBJ2-3, with 9 bases lining up with TRBD1. This CDR3 has 15 amino acids. Germline values: CDR1 SGHNT, CDR2 YYREEE (reference sequence). Trimming at V came to 4 bases and at J to 3 bases, leaving 6 bases not matched to a gene. The CDR3: CASSPGGQGTDTQYF. CDR3 DNA sequence: TGTGCCAGCAGCCCCGGAGGACAGGGGACAGATACGCAGTATTTT.

The rearrangement joins TRBV7-2 to TRBJ2-7; D possibly corresponds to TRBD2 (5 bases). Germline V gene data show CDR1 as SGHTA and CDR2 as FQGNSA. The CDR3 is 14 amino acids. The V gene lost 1 base and the J gene lost 6 bases, with 13 bases spanning the gap. In DNA form, the CDR3 reads TGTGCCAGCAGCTTAGGTCTAGCTCAATGCGAGCAGTACTTC. Translated: CASSLGLAQCEQYF.

V gene TRBV6-5 combines with J gene TRBJ2-3, with 11 bases matching TRBD2. Germline V gene data show CDR1 as MNHEY and CDR2 as SVGAGI. The CDR3 totals 16 residues. V shed 5 bases and J 4 bases; nucleotides not matched to a gene: 8. The CDR3 region has the DNA TGTGCCAGCAGTCCGCTACTAGCGGGAGTATCAGATACGCAGTATTTT. This translates into CASSPLLAGVSDTQYF.

In its sample, this clonotype was seen many times. The J gene is TRBJ2-1, the V gene TRBV20-1; TRBD2 is a possible D gene (6 bases). The V end lost 3 bases, the J end lost 9 bases, and 12 bases lay between the germline ends. This CDR3 has 12 amino acids. Looked up from germline, CDR1 is DFQATT and CDR2 is SNEGSKA (reference sequence). The CDR3 region is CSARWLAFEQFF. In nucleotides, the CDR3 is TGCAGTGCTAGGTGGCTAGCGTTTGAGCAGTTCTTC.

This clonotype was seen only a few times. The V call is TRBV18, the J call TRBJ2-3, with D possibly TRBD2 on 6 matching bases. Trimming removed 3 bases from V and 6 bases from J, with 10 bases in between. The CDR3 consists of 13 residues. Germline CDR1 reads KGHSH; CDR2 reads LQKENI. This CDR3 reads CASSPPGEDTQYF. CDR3 coding DNA: TGTGCCAGCTCACCTCCGGGGGAGGATACGCAGTATTTT.

The V call is TRBV7-8, the J call TRBJ2-5; possibly TRBD2 for D (6 bases). Trimming shortened V by 4 bases and J by 4 bases, and 13 bases separated the two germline ends. This CDR3 has 14 residues. Looked up from germline, CDR1 is SGHVS and CDR2 is FQNEAQ. The CDR3 region has the DNA TGTGCCAGCAGCTCAAGCAGGAGGGGAGAGACCCAGTACTTC. Translating gives CASSSSRRGETQYF.

The chain combines TRBV20-1 with TRBJ1-2; D perhaps matches TRBD1 (5 bases). This CDR3 is 11 amino acids long. CDR1 is DFQATT and CDR2 is SNEGSKA in the germline V gene (reference sequence). Trimming pared 5 bases from V and 8 bases from J, leaving 12 bases between. The CDR3 DNA sequence: TGCAGTGCTCGGGGCGCCCTAGGCTACACCTTC. It is translated as CSARGALGYTF.

The rearrangement joins TRBV20-1 to TRBJ2-7; no clear D. Trimming shortened V by 7 bases and J by 7 bases, and 17 bases separated the two germline ends. CDR1 and CDR2 (germline): DFQATT, SNEGSKA (reference sequence). The CDR3 is 12 residues long. CDR3 sequence (DNA): TGCAGTGTGAGACCTACTTCTGGGGAGCAGTACTTC. This codes for CSVRPTSGEQYF.

This clonotype was recorded many times. The chain joins TRBV20-1 to TRBJ2-1; possibly TRBD1 for D (6 bases). The V and J ends lost 0 bases and 0 bases respectively, with 9 bases between them. This CDR3 has 15 residues. Germline CDR1 is DFQATT and CDR2 is SNEGSKA (reference sequence). The CDR3 coding sequence is TGCAGTGCTAGAGACAGGGGTTACTCCTACAATGAGCAGTTCTTC. Translated: CSARDRGYSYNEQFF.

The rearrangement uses TRBV29-1 and TRBJ2-5, with D possibly being TRBD1 (5 bases). The CDR3 is 12 amino acids. CDR1 is SQVTM, CDR2 ANQGSEA, per germline. V lost 5 bases, J lost 1 base, and 8 bases lay in between. CDR3 loop: CSVTTVQETQYF. Here the CDR3 DNA reads TGCAGCGTTACGACAGTCCAAGAGACCCAGTACTTC.

The rearrangement uses TRBV6-2 or TRBV6-3 and TRBJ1-2, with D perhaps matching TRBD1 (6 bases). Germline V lookup: CDR1 MNHEY, CDR2 SVGEGT. Trimming took off 5 bases at V and 7 bases at J, with 14 bases between the two ends. The CDR3 has 13 residues. The CDR3 DNA reads TGTGCCAGCAGTCTACCCGGGACATCTGGCTACACCTTC. This codes for CASSLPGTSGYTF.

This clonotype has at least ten counts. V and J are TRBV27 and TRBJ1-5, with a possible D match to TRBD1 (6 bases). CDR3 length: 13 residues. Looked up from germline, CDR1 is MNHEY and CDR2 is SMNVEV (reference sequence). V was clipped by 5 bases and J by 3 bases, with 8 bases between them. The CDR3 region has the DNA TGTGCCAGCAGTCGGACAGACAATCAGCCCCAGCATTTT. This encodes CASSRTDNQPQHF.

The V call is TRBV24-1, the J call TRBJ2-2; possibly TRBD2 for D (5 bases). The CDR3 sequence is 11 residues long. Trimming shortened V by 4 bases and J by 11 bases, and 7 bases separated the two germline ends. Germline V lookup: CDR1 KGHDR, CDR2 SFDVKD. In DNA form, the CDR3 reads TGTGCCACCAGTGAAGGAGGCGAGCTGTTTTTT. Translating it yields CATSEGGELFF.